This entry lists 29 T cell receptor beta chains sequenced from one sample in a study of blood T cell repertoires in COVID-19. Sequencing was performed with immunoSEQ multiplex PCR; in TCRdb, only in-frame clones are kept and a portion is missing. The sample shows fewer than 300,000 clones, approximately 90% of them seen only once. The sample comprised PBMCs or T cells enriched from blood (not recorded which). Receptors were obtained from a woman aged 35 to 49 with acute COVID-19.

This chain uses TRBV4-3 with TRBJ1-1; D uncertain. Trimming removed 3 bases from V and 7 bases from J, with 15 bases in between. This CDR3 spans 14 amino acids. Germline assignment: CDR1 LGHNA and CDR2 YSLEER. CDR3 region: CASSHSTREIEAFF. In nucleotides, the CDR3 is TGCGCCAGCAGCCATTCGACAAGGGAGATTGAAGCTTTCTTT.

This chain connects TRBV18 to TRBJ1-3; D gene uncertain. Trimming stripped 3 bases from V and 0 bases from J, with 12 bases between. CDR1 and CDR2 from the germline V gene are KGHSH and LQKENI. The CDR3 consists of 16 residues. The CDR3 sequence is CASSPSAPSSGNTIYF. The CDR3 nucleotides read TGTGCCAGCTCACCCTCCGCGCCGAGCTCTGGAAACACCATATATTTT.

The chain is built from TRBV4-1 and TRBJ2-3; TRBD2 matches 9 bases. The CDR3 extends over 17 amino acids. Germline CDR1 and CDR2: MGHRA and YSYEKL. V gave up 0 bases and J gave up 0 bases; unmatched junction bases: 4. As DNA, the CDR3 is TGCGCCAGCAGCCAAGATCTCCTAGCGGGGAGCACAGATACGCAGTATTTT. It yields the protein CASSQDLLAGSTDTQYF.

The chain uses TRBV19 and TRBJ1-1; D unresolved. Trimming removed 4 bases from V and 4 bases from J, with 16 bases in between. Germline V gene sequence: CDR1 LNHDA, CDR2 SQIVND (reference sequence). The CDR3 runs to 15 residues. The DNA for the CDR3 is TGTGCCAGTAGTAGGGAAGGAGGTCGGGGCACTGAAGCTTTCTTT. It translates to CASSREGGRGTEAFF.

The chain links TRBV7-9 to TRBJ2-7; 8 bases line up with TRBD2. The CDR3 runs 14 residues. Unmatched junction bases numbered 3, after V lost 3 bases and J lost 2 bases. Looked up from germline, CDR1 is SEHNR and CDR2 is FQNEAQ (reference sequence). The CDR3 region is CASSFAGGTYEQYF. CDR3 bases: TGTGCCAGCAGCTTTGCGGGAGGCACCTACGAGCAGTACTTC.

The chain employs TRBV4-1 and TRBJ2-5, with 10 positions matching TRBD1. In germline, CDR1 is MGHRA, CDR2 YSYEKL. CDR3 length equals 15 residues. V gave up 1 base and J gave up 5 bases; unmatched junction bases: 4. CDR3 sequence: CASSQVEGQGETQYF. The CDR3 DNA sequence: TGCGCCAGCAGCCAAGTAGAGGGACAGGGGGAGACCCAGTACTTC.

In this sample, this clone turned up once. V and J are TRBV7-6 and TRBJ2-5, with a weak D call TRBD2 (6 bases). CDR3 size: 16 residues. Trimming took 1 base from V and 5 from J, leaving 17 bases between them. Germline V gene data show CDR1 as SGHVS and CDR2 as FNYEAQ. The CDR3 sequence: CASSLGLVADVETQYF. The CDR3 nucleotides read TGTGCCAGCAGCTTAGGCTTGGTAGCGGATGTGGAGACCCAGTACTTC.

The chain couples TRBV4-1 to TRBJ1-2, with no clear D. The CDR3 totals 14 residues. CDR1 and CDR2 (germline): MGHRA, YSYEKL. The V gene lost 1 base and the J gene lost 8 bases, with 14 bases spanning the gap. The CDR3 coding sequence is TGCGCCAGCAGCCAAGTTCCCGGGTTTGGAGGCTACACCTTC. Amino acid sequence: CASSQVPGFGGYTF.

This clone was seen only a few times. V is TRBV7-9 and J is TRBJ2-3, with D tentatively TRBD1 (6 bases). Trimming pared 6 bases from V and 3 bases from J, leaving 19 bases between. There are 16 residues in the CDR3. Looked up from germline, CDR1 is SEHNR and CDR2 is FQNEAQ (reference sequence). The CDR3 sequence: CASRNRRTDNTDTQYF. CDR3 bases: TGTGCCAGCAGGAATCGGAGGACAGATAATACAGATACGCAGTATTTT.

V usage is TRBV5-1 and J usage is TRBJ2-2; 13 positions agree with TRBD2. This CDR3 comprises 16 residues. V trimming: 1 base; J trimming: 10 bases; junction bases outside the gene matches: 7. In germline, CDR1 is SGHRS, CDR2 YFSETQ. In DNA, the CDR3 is TGCGCCAGCAGCTTGTCCCGGGGACTAGCGGGATCGGAGCTGTTTTTT. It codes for CASSLSRGLAGSELFF.

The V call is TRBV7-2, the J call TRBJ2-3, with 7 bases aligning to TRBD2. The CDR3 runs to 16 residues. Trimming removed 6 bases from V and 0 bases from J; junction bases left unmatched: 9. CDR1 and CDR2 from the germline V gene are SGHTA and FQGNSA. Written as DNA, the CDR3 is TGTGCCAGCAGTTTTCTAAGCGGGACTAGCACAGATACGCAGTATTTT. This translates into CASSFLSGTSTDTQYF.

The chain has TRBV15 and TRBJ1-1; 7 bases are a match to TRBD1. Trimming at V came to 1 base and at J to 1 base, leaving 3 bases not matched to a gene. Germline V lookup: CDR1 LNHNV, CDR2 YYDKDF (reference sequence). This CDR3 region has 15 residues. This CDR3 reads CATSRGDSPNTEAFF. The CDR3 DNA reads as TGTGCCACCAGCAGAGGGGACAGCCCGAACACTGAAGCTTTCTTT.

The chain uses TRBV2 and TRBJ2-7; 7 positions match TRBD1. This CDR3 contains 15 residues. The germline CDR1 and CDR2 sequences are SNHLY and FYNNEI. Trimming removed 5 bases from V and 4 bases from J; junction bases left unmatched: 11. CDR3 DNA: TGTGCCAGCAGTAGTCGGACAGGCCCTACATACGAGCAGTACTTC. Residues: CASSSRTGPTYEQYF.

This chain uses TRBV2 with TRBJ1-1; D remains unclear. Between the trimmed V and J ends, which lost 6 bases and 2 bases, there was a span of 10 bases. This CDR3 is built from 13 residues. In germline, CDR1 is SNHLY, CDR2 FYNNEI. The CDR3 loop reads CASREEVNTEAFF. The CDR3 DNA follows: TGTGCCAGCAGGGAGGAGGTCAACACTGAAGCTTTCTTT.

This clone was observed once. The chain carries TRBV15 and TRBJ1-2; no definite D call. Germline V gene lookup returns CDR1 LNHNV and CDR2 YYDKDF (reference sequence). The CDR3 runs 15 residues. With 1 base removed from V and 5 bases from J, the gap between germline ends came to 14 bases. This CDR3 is CATSRGKTGSYGYTF. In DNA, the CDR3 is TGTGCCACCAGCAGAGGAAAAACGGGGTCTTATGGCTACACCTTC.

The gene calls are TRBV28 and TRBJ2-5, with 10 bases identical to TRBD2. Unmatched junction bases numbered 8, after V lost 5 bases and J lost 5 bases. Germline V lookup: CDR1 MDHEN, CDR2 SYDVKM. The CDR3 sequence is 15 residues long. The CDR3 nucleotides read TGTGCCAGCAGTGATAGCGGGGGGCCCGGGGAGACCCAGTACTTC. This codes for CASSDSGGPGETQYF.

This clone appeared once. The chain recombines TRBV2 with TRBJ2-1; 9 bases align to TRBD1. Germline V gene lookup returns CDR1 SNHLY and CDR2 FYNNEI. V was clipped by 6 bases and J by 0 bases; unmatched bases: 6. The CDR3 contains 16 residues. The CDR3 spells CASSAQGAFSYNEQFF. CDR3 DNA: TGTGCCAGCAGCGCACAGGGGGCTTTCTCCTACAATGAGCAGTTCTTC.

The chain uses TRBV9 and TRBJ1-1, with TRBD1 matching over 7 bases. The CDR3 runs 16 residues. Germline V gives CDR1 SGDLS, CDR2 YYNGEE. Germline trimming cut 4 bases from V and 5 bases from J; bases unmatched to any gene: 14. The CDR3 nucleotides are TGTGCCAGCAGCTCAAGACTAAAAACAGGGGAGACTGAAGCTTTCTTT. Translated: CASSSRLKTGETEAFF.

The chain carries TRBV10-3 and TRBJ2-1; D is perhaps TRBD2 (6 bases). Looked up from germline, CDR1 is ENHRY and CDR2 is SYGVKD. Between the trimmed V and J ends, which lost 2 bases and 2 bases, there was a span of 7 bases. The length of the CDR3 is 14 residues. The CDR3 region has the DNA TGTGCCATCAGTGAGGGGGGGACCTACAATGAGCAGTTCTTC. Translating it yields CAISEGGTYNEQFF.

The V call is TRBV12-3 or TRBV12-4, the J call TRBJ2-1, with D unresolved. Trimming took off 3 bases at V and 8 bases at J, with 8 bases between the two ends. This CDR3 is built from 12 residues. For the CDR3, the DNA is TGTGCCAGCAGTTTGAGGCGGCATGAGCAGTTCTTC. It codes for CASSLRRHEQFF.

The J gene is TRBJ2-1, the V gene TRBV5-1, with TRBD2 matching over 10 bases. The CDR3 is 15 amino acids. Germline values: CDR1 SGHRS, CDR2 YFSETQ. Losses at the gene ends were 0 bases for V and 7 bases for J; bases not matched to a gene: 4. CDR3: CASSLAAGGMNEQFF. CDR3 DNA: TGCGCCAGCAGCTTGGCAGCGGGGGGGATGAATGAGCAGTTCTTC.

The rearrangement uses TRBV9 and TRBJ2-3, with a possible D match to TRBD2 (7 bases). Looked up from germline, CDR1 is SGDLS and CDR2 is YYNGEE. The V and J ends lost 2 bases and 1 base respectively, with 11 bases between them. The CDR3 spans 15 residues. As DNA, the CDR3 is TGTGCCAGCAGCGTGAAGGGGGGGGGCACAGATACGCAGTATTTT. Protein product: CASSVKGGGTDTQYF.

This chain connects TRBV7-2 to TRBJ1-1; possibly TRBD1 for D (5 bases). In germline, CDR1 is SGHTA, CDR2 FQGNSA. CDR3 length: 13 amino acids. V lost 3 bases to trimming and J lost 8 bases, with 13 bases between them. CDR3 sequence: CASSLGPFKEAFF. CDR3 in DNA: TGTGCCAGCAGCTTGGGGCCGTTTAAGGAAGCTTTCTTT.

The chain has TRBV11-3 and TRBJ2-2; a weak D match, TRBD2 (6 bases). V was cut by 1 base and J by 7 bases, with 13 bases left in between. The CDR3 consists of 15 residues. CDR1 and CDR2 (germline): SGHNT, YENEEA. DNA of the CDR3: TGTGCCAGCAGCTTAGCCCCCGTAGCGGTCGGGGAGCTGTTTTTT. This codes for CASSLAPVAVGELFF.

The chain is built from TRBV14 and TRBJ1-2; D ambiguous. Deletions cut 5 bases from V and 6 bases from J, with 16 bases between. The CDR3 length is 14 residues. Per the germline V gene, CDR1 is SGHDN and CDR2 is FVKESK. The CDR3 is CASSVSLAGNGYTF. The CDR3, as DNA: TGTGCCAGCAGCGTTAGTCTGGCGGGGAATGGCTACACCTTC.

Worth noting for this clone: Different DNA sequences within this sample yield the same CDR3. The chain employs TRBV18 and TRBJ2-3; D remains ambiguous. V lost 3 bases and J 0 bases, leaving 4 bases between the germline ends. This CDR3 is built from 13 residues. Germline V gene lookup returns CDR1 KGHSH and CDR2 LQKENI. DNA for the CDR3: TGTGCCAGCTCACCGAGCAGCACAGATACGCAGTATTTT. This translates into CASSPSSTDTQYF.

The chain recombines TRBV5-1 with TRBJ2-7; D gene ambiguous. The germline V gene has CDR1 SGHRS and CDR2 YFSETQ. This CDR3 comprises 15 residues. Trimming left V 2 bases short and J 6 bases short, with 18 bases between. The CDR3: CASSLERARLGEQYF. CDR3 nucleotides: TGCGCCAGCAGCTTAGAGCGAGCGAGGCTAGGCGAGCAGTACTTC.

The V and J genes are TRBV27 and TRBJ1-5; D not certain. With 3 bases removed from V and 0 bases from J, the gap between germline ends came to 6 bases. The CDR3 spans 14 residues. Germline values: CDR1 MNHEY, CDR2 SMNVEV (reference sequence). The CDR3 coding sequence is TGTGCCAGCAGTTTGTATAATAGCAATCAGCCCCAGCATTTT. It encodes CASSLYNSNQPQHF.

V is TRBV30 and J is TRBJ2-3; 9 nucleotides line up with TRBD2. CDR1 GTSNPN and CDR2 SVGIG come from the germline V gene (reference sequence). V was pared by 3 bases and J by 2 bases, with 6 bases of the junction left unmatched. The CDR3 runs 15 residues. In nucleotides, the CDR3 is TGTGCCTGGAGCGGCGGGAGGGCCGTCACAGATACGCAGTATTTT. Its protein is CAWSGGRAVTDTQYF.